A selection of T cell receptor beta chains follows, all from one sample in a study of T cells in Graves' hyperthyroidism and ophthalmopathy. TCRdb reprocessed the multiplex PCR reads via MiXCR and lists one record per CDR3 protein. This table holds 250,000 to 300,000 distinct CDR3 sequences, roughly 13% found once. The sample was blood. These receptors all come from a woman aged 40 to 55 with Graves' hyperthyroidism. Both conserved end residues are part of each CDR3. A D gene is named only where the DNA matches it firmly. Part of the rows lack a size; the others show once, few, many or a class for expanded clones.

TRBJ1-1	TRBV2	many	NA	CASSGLRDTEAFF	TGTGCCAGCAGTGGACTTCGGGACACTGAAGCTTTCTTT
TRBJ1-4	TRBV29-1	many	NA	CSGVWGTGEKLFF	TGCAGCGGGGTTTGGGGGACGGGTGAAAAACTGTTTTTT
TRBJ2-1	TRBV28	many	TRBD2	CASSPGTSFYNEQFF	TGTGCCAGCAGTCCCGGGACTAGCTTCTACAATGAGCAGTTCTTC
TRBJ2-7	TRBV24-1	NA	TRBD2	CATSDPKGTKEQYF	TGTGCCACCAGTGACCCTAAGGGGACTAAGGAGCAGTACTTC
TRBJ2-3	TRBV11-2	many	TRBD1	CASSPGDRGDQYF	TGTGCCAGCAGCCCAGGGGACAGGGGGGATCAGTATTTT
TRBJ2-7	TRBV20-1	few	TRBD2	CSARGVSLAGGGAYEQYF	TGCAGTGCACGAGGTGTGAGTCTAGCGGGAGGTGGGGCCTACGAGCAGTACTTC
TRBJ1-1	TRBV27	many	TRBD1	CASSSPGTGEGRTEAFF	TGTGCCAGCAGTTCCCCCGGGACAGGGGAAGGTAGAACTGAAGCTTTCTTT
TRBJ2-1	TRBV5-1	many	TRBD2	CASKPGTSRSEQFF	TGCGCCAGCAAACCCGGGACTAGCCGTTCCGAGCAGTTCTTC
TRBJ2-5	TRBV2	many	TRBD2	CASSMSSGRDETQYF	TGTGCCAGCAGTATGTCTAGCGGGAGAGACGAGACCCAGTACTTC
TRBJ1-1	TRBV30	many	TRBD1	CAWSGRTGRAFF	TGTGCCTGGAGTGGGAGGACAGGGAGGGCTTTCTTT
TRBJ2-2	TRBV2	many	NA	CASSELRTGELFF	TGTGCCAGCAGTGAACTGCGTACCGGGGAGCTGTTTTTT
TRBJ2-7	TRBV27	many	NA	CASSLVYGGPYEQYF	TGTGCCAGCAGTTTAGTCTACGGCGGACCCTACGAGCAGTACTTC
TRBJ1-1	TRBV6-1	many	NA	CASSEGGTEAFF	TGTGCCAGCAGTGAAGGTGGTACTGAAGCTTTCTTT
TRBJ2-1	TRBV12-3/TRBV12-4	many	TRBD1	CASSVGTGRFGVNQQFF	TGTGCCAGCAGTGTAGGGACAGGGCGATTTGGGGTCAATCAGCAGTTCTTC
TRBJ1-5	TRBV28	many	TRBD1	CASSQGQDWGRQPQHF	TGTGCCAGCAGCCAGGGACAGGACTGGGGTCGTCAGCCCCAGCATTTT
TRBJ2-7	TRBV19	few	NA	CASSMVGGEVYEQYF	TGTGCCAGTAGTATGGTGGGGGGCGAGGTGTACGAGCAGTACTTC
TRBJ2-1	TRBV12-3/TRBV12-4	many	TRBD2	CASSTGTSLDNEQFF	TGTGCCAGCAGTACCGGGACTAGCTTAGACAATGAGCAGTTCTTC
TRBJ2-5	TRBV5-1	few	NA	CASSTEDSRQETQYF	TGCGCCAGCAGCACAGAAGACAGTAGGCAAGAGACCCAGTACTTC
TRBJ2-3	TRBV6-1	many	NA	CASSRDRTSTDTQYF	TGTGCCAGCAGCCGCGATAGAACTAGCACAGATACGCAGTATTTT
TRBJ1-2	TRBV2	many	NA	CASRLGANYGYTF	TGTGCCAGCCGACTGGGAGCTAACTATGGCTACACCTTC
TRBJ1-2	TRBV7-9	many	NA	CASSSQGGYTF	TGTGCCAGCAGCTCTCAGGGAGGCTACACCTTC
TRBJ2-1	TRBV20-1	many	TRBD2	CSAGTGLAGYNEQFF	TGCAGTGCGGGGACGGGACTAGCGGGATACAATGAGCAGTTCTTC
TRBJ2-7	TRBV5-1	few	NA	CASSAEGQHSYEQYF	TGCGCCAGCAGCGCGGAGGGACAGCACTCCTACGAGCAGTACTTC
TRBJ1-4	TRBV12-3/TRBV12-4	few	NA	CASSLAWQLTRDNEKLFF	TGTGCCAGCAGTTTAGCGTGGCAGTTAACTAGGGATAATGAAAAACTGTTTTTT
TRBJ2-3	TRBV9	NA	NA	CASSAPRTDTQYF	TGTGCCAGCAGCGCCCCTCGCACAGATACGCAGTATTTT
TRBJ2-2	TRBV18	NA	NA	CASSRTKNTGELFF	TGTGCCAGCTCAAGGACAAAAAACACCGGGGAGCTGTTTTTT
TRBJ2-3	TRBV6-5	many	TRBD2	CASSYSQLADTDTQYF	TGTGCCAGCAGTTACTCGCAACTAGCGGACACAGATACGCAGTATTTT
TRBJ2-6	TRBV6-1	NA	NA	CASSDRWGGANVLTF	TGTGCCAGCAGTGACAGGTGGGGGGGGGCCAACGTCCTGACTTTC
TRBJ1-6	TRBV28	few	TRBD1	CASSLPTGGDSPLHF	TGTGCCAGCAGTCTCCCTACAGGGGGCGATTCACCCCTCCACTTT
TRBJ2-1	TRBV2	many	NA	CASIRDAGNEQFF	TGTGCCAGCATCCGGGACGCTGGGAATGAGCAGTTCTTC
TRBJ1-5	TRBV19	few	NA	CASSITGARGNQPQHF	TGTGCCAGTAGTATAACAGGAGCCCGGGGCAATCAGCCCCAGCATTTT
TRBJ2-1	TRBV7-9	NA	TRBD2	CASSSPGGHNEQFF	TGTGCCAGCAGCTCTCCGGGAGGGCACAATGAGCAGTTCTTC
TRBJ1-2	TRBV28	few	NA	CASSSSRKRIYGYTF	TGTGCCAGCAGCTCCTCTCGGAAGAGGATCTATGGCTACACCTTC
TRBJ2-7	TRBV7-9	NA	TRBD1	CASSLRDRASYEQYF	TGTGCCAGCAGCTTACGGGACAGGGCATCCTACGAGCAGTACTTC
TRBJ2-1	TRBV20-1	many	TRBD2	CSARELAGGADEQFF	TGCAGTGCTAGGGAACTAGCGGGGGGGGCGGATGAGCAGTTCTTC
TRBJ1-5	TRBV18	NA	NA	CASSPSTQLGVGPQHF	TGTGCCAGCTCACCATCCACACAGCTTGGGGTAGGGCCCCAGCATTTT
TRBJ1-1	TRBV13	few	NA	CASSPRQTMNTEAFF	TGTGCCAGCAGCCCCAGACAGACAATGAACACTGAAGCTTTCTTT
TRBJ1-5	TRBV20-1	many	TRBD1	CSASTGGPQPQHF	TGCAGTGCTAGCACAGGGGGCCCTCAGCCCCAGCATTTT
TRBJ1-6	TRBV7-2	NA	NA	CASRVASNSPLHF	TGTGCCAGCAGGGTAGCTAGTAATTCACCCCTCCACTTT
TRBJ2-7	TRBV6-1	many	NA	CASSHRGGVGYEQYF	TGTGCCAGCAGCCATAGAGGAGGGGTCGGTTACGAGCAGTACTTC
TRBJ2-7	TRBV6-1	many	NA	CASSEAKGPYEQYF	TGTGCCAGCAGTGAAGCAAAGGGACCCTACGAGCAGTACTTC
TRBJ1-5	TRBV2	NA	NA	CASSGLAGGNQPQHF	TGTGCCAGCAGCGGACTAGCGGGAGGGAATCAGCCCCAGCATTTT
TRBJ1-3	TRBV6-1	few	NA	CASSRTGGNTIYF	TGTGCCAGCAGTCGTACAGGAGGAAACACCATATATTTT
TRBJ2-7	TRBV25-1	NA	NA	CASSEPGRRTYEQYF	TGTGCCAGCAGTGAACCCGGGCGGAGGACCTACGAGCAGTACTTC
TRBJ2-1	TRBV12-3/TRBV12-4	many	TRBD2	CASRRLAGSSYNEQFF	TGTGCCAGCAGGCGACTAGCGGGTAGCTCCTACAATGAGCAGTTCTTC
TRBJ2-1	TRBV6-1	few	NA	CASSPSARDNEQFF	TGTGCCAGCAGTCCTAGCGCTAGAGACAATGAGCAGTTCTTC
TRBJ2-7	TRBV12-3/TRBV12-4	many	TRBD1	CASSGGQKTYEQYF	TGTGCCAGCAGTGGGGGACAGAAAACCTACGAGCAGTACTTC
TRBJ2-7	TRBV7-9	many	NA	CASSLSPGEQYF	TGTGCCAGCAGCCTAAGTCCCGGGGAGCAGTACTTC
TRBJ2-1	TRBV28	many	NA	CASSPHRGGDNEQFF	TGTGCCAGCAGTCCCCACAGGGGGGGTGACAATGAGCAGTTCTTC
TRBJ2-2	TRBV2	many	NA	CASSERGDTGELFF	TGTGCCAGCAGTGAACGTGGGGACACCGGGGAGCTGTTTTTT
TRBJ2-7	TRBV12-3/TRBV12-4	many	NA	CASSLGTEAYEQYF	TGTGCCAGCAGTTTAGGGACGGAGGCCTACGAGCAGTACTTC
TRBJ2-1	TRBV25-1	few	TRBD1	CAYTLPQPGQGRNEQFF	TGTGCCTATACTCTCCCCCAGCCGGGACAGGGACGCAATGAGCAGTTCTTC
TRBJ2-1	TRBV20-1	few	NA	CSARAALADRYNEQFF	TGCAGTGCTAGAGCCGCCTTAGCGGACCGCTACAATGAGCAGTTCTTC
TRBJ2-7	TRBV3-1	many	TRBD1	CASRLSSRGLEQYF	TGTGCCAGCAGACTGTCAAGCAGGGGGCTGGAGCAGTACTTC
TRBJ1-2	TRBV5-4	few	NA	CASSLSGTYGYTF	TGTGCCAGCAGCTTGTCAGGGACCTATGGCTACACCTTC
TRBJ2-7	TRBV2	many	NA	CASLGGYEQYF	TGTGCCAGCCTGGGGGGCTACGAGCAGTACTTC
TRBJ2-7	TRBV6-6	many	NA	CASSYRLNYEQYF	TGTGCCAGCAGTTACAGGTTGAACTACGAGCAGTACTTC
TRBJ2-5	TRBV12-5	many	TRBD2	CASGFEPTSVRETQYF	TGTGCTAGTGGTTTCGAACCCACTAGCGTGAGGGAGACCCAGTACTTC
TRBJ2-7	TRBV7-8	many	TRBD2	CASSGLALGNEQYF	TGTGCCAGCAGCGGACTAGCGCTCGGGAACGAGCAGTACTTC